This T cell receptor (beta chain) was identified in a study of OX40 agonist ivuxolimab in advanced cancers. Across the study: Patients took ivuxolimab, an agonistic anti-OX40 (CD134) antibody. Patients were treated with intravenous ivuxolimab, dosed at 0.01 to 10 mg/kg and infused every 2 weeks.

CDR1 and CDR2 from the germline V gene are MGHDK and SYGVNS. The CDR3 runs to 16 residues. The V gene end was trimmed by 6 bases and the J gene end by 5 bases; junction bases not matched to a gene: 12. Comment on this clone: The antigen is unknown.

The repertoire was sequenced with immunoSEQ multiplex PCR; TCRdb's copy has only in-frame clones and lacks some. The sample holds tens of thousands of clones, 81% seen once. Study-wide findings and caveats: The work left the antigen specificity of expanded peripheral T cells undetermined.

The rearrangement links TRBV25-1 to TRBJ2-1, with 8 bases fitting TRBD1. Sequencing was performed on CD4+ or CD8+ T cells sorted from blood, taken in a trial of the OX40 agonist ivuxolimab. The TCR sequence derives from an adult with an advanced solid tumor such as melanoma, head and neck, liver or kidney cancer. The CDR3 coding sequence is TGTGCCAGCAGGCCTCTCAGGGGGCGGGGCGACAATGAGCAGTTCTTC. Protein product: CASRPLRGRGDNEQFF.